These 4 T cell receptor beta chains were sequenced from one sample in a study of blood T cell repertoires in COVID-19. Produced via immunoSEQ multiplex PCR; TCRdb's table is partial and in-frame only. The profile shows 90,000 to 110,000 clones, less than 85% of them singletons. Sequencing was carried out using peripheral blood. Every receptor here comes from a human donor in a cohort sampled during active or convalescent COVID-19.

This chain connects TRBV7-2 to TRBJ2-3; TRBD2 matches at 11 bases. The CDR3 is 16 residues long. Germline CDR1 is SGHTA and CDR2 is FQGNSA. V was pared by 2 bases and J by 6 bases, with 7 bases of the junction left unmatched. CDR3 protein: CASSLNSGGARDTQYF. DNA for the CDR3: TGTGCCAGCAGCTTAAATAGCGGGGGGGCCAGGGATACGCAGTATTTT. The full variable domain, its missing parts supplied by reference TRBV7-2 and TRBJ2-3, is GAGVSQSPSNKVTEKGKDVELRCDPISGHTALYWYRQSLGQGLEFLIYFQGNSAPDKSGLPSDRFSAERTGGSVSTLTIQRTQQEDSAVYLCASSLNSGGARDTQYFGPGTRLTVL.

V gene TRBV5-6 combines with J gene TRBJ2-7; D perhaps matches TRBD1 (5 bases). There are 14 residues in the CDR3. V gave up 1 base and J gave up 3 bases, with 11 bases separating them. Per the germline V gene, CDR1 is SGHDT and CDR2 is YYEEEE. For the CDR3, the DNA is TGTGCCAGCAGCTTGACAGGCAGGAACTACGAGCAGTACTTC. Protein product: CASSLTGRNYEQYF.

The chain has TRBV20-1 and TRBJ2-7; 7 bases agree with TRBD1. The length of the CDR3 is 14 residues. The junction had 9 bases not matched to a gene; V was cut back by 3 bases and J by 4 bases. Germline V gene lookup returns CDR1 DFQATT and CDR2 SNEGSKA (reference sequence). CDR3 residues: CSASRQGPTYEQYF. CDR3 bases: TGCAGTGCTAGTCGACAGGGACCCACTTACGAGCAGTACTTC.

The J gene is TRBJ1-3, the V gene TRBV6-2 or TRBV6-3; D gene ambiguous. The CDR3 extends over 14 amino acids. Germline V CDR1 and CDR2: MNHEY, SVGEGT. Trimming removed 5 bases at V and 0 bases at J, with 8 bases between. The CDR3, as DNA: TGTGCCAGCAGTCCCTACGTCTCTGGAAACACCATATATTTT. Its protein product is CASSPYVSGNTIYF.